This T cell receptor (beta chain) comes out of a study of PD-1 blockade in classical Hodgkin lymphoma. Study background: Intravenous nivolumab at 3 mg/kg was given to patients every 2 weeks.

Time point in this sample: cycle 4 day 1 (C4D1), after less than 7 weeks of nivolumab. Brentuximab vedotin exposure varied, and every patient relapsed after autologous stem cell transplantation. Thawed PBMCs underwent magnetic negative selection to yield purified CD4+ T cells. TCRdb's copy holds only in-frame clones and misses some; the assay was immunoSEQ multiplex PCR. The sample records 20,000 to 25,000 clones, 80% being singletons. The CDR3 consists of 17 residues. The V and J ends lost 2 bases and 7 bases, in that order; junction bases with no gene match: 12. Germline V lookup: CDR1 KGHSH, CDR2 LQKENI. With respect to this clone: Its antigen is still unknown.

Whole-study results and caveats: Baseline TCR diversity was reportedly lower in newly diagnosed patients than healthy donors.

This chain joins TRBV18 and TRBJ2-4; the match to TRBD2 covers 9 bases. The sample was CD4+ T cells from blood, taken before the fourth cycle of nivolumab. The receptor was derived from a human donor with classical Hodgkin lymphoma. The CDR3 coding sequence is TGTGCCAGCTCACCATTCGGCGGGGGGGCCGGAGGGAACATTCAGTACTTC. Amino acids: CASSPFGGGAGGNIQYF.